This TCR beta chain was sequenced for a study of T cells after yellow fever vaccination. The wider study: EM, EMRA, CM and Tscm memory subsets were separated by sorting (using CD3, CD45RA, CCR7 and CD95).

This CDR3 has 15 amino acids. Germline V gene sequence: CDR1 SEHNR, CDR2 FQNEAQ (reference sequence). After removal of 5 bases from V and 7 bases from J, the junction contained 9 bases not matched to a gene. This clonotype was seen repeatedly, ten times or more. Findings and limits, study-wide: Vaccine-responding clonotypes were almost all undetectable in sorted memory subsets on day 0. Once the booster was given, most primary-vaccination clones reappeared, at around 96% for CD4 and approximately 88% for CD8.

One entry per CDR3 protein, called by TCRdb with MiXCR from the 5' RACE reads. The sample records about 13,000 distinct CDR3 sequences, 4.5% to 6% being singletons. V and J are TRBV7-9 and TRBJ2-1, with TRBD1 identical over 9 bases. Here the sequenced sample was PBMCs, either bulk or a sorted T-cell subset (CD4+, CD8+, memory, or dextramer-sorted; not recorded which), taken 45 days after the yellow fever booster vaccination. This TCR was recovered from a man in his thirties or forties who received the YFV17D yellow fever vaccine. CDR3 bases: TGTGCCAGCAGCCCGACAGGGGGTCTTATTAATGAGCAGTTCTTC. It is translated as CASSPTGGLINEQFF.